The 22 T cell receptor beta chains below all came from one sample that was sequenced in a study of cytomegalovirus exposure and HLA in healthy donors. Libraries were prepared by immunoSEQ multiplex PCR; TCRdb keeps only in-frame clonotypes and omits some of them. The data show 130,000 or so clones, with over 80% seen just once and less than 8% held by the top ten. Sequencing was done on a sample of PBMCs. These receptors were collected from a woman in her thirties in good health and CMV-seropositive.

The gene calls are TRBV7-9 and TRBJ1-1; 7 bases fit TRBD1. The germline CDR1 and CDR2 sequences are SEHNR and FQNEAQ (reference sequence). The V gene end was trimmed by 3 bases and the J gene end by 5 bases; junction bases not matched to a gene: 6. CDR3 length equals 14 residues. CDR3 loop: CASSLTARGTEAFF. The CDR3 DNA reads as TGTGCCAGCAGCTTGACAGCCAGGGGGACTGAAGCTTTCTTT. Together with reference TRBV7-9 and TRBJ1-1, the CDR3 gives the full variable domain: DTGVSQNPRHKITKRGQNVTFRCDPISEHNRLYWYRQTLGQGPEFLTYFQNEAQLEKSRLLSDRFSAERPKGSFSTLEIQRTEQGDSAMYLCASSLTARGTEAFFGQGTRLTVV.

The V and J genes are TRBV5-1 and TRBJ1-1, with D possibly being TRBD1 (5 bases). Germline CDR1 is SGHRS and CDR2 is YFSETQ. This CDR3 is built from 13 residues. Trimming shortened V by 0 bases and J by 6 bases, and 9 bases separated the two germline ends. Here the CDR3 DNA reads TGCGCCAGCAGCTTGGCCACAGGATCTGAAGCTTTCTTT. Translating gives CASSLATGSEAFF. Together with reference TRBV5-1 and TRBJ1-1, the CDR3 gives the full variable domain: KAGVTQTPRYLIKTRGQQVTLSCSPISGHRSVSWYQQTPGQGLQFLFEYFSETQRNKGNFPGRFSGRQFSNSRSEMNVSTLELGDSALYLCASSLATGSEAFFGQGTRLTVV.

About this clone itself: At one of its ends the junction is not consistent with the germline gene, which may arise from a read error. The chain recombines TRBV4-1 with TRBJ2-7; 10 bases agree with TRBD1. Germline V gene data show CDR1 as MGHRA and CDR2 as YSYEKL. CDR3 length: 16 residues. The CDR3 nucleotides are TGCGCCAGCAGTCAAGATACGGGGACAGGGGTGTACGAGCAGTACTTC. It translates to CASSQDTGTGVYEQYF.

J is TRBJ2-5 and V is TRBV15, with TRBD1 identical over 9 bases. The CDR3 runs 15 residues. Trimming took 2 bases from V and 4 from J; bases not matched to a gene: 5. From germline, CDR1 is LNHNV and CDR2 YYDKDF (reference sequence). In nucleotides, the CDR3 is TGTGCCACCAGCAGACCCTCGACAGGGGGAGAGACCCAGTACTTC. This encodes CATSRPSTGGETQYF.

The chain joins TRBV5-1 to TRBJ2-7; TRBD1 is a possible D gene (5 bases). Germline-derived CDR1 and CDR2 are SGHRS and YFSETQ. V lost 0 bases and J 7 bases, leaving 14 bases between the germline ends. The CDR3 is 14 residues long. The CDR3 bases are TGCGCCAGCAGCTTGGCAGGGCGCGTTGAAGAGCAGTACTTC. Amino acid sequence: CASSLAGRVEEQYF.

The chain links TRBV18 to TRBJ2-7, with D perhaps TRBD2 (6 bases). The CDR3 is 13 residues long. Germline loops: CDR1 KGHSH, CDR2 LQKENI. With 3 bases removed from V and 6 bases from J, the gap between germline ends came to 12 bases. As DNA, the CDR3 is TGTGCCAGCTCACCGCGGGACGGGGGCGAGCAGTACTTC. It encodes CASSPRDGGEQYF.

The V gene is TRBV7-8, the J gene TRBJ2-1; D is uncertain. Between the trimmed V and J ends, which lost 5 bases and 3 bases, there was a span of 5 bases. CDR1 is SGHVS and CDR2 is FQNEAQ in the germline V gene. There are 12 residues in the CDR3. The CDR3 spells CASSEDYNEQFF. The CDR3, as DNA: TGTGCCAGCAGCGAGGACTACAATGAGCAGTTCTTC.

This clone has only a few counts. The J gene is TRBJ2-1, the V gene TRBV2, with D tentatively TRBD2 (6 bases). The V end lost 10 bases, the J end lost 7 bases, and 8 bases lay between the germline ends. The germline V gene encodes CDR1 SNHLY and CDR2 FYNNEI. The CDR3 runs to 10 residues. The CDR3 here is CATGVNEQFF. As DNA, the CDR3 is TGTGCCACGGGGGTAAATGAGCAGTTCTTC. Full variable domain (remainder filled in from reference TRBV2 and TRBJ2-1): EPEVTQTPSHQVTQMGQEVILRCVPISNHLYFYWYRQILGQKVEFLVSFYNNEISEKSEIFDDQFSVERPDGSNFTLKIRSTKLEDSAMYFCATGVNEQFFGPGTRLTVL.

The chain joins TRBV9 to TRBJ1-2; D perhaps matches TRBD1 (6 bases). This CDR3 is 12 amino acids long. Germline loops: CDR1 SGDLS, CDR2 YYNGEE. The V end lost 3 bases, the J end lost 6 bases, and 9 bases lay between the germline ends. This CDR3 is CASSDTGHGYTF. CDR3 in DNA: TGTGCCAGCAGCGATACAGGGCATGGCTACACCTTC.

The table lists this clone with many counts. The chain carries TRBV6-6 and TRBJ1-2; D call uncertain. Trimming took 4 bases from V and 7 from J, leaving 10 bases between them. The CDR3 sequence is 12 residues long. Germline V gene data show CDR1 as MNHNY and CDR2 as SVGAGI (reference sequence). CDR3 nucleotide sequence: TGTGCCAGCAGTTTAGAGGGCAGTGGCTACACCTTC. Amino acids: CASSLEGSGYTF.

The V and J genes are TRBV5-1 and TRBJ1-1; no definite D call. Germline CDR1 SGHRS, CDR2 YFSETQ. This CDR3 region has 13 residues. V lost 4 bases and J 4 bases, leaving 11 bases between the germline ends. The CDR3 sequence is CASSPGPATEAFF. CDR3 nucleotides: TGCGCCAGCAGCCCTGGGCCTGCCACTGAAGCTTTCTTT.

The chain combines TRBV7-2 with TRBJ2-4; 7 bases fit TRBD2. The V and J ends lost 0 bases and 1 base, in that order; junction bases with no gene match: 3. The CDR3 is 16 amino acids. The germline CDR1 and CDR2 sequences are SGHTA and FQGNSA. The CDR3 here is CASSLAVGGAKNIQYF. CDR3 bases: TGTGCCAGCAGCTTAGCGGTGGGGGGGGCCAAAAACATTCAGTACTTC.

The V gene is TRBV2, the J gene TRBJ2-3; D possibly corresponds to TRBD2 (6 bases). V was shortened by 1 base and J by 5 bases, with 10 bases between the two germline ends. The CDR3 extends over 14 amino acids. Germline V gene lookup returns CDR1 SNHLY and CDR2 FYNNEI. The CDR3 region has the DNA TGTGCCAGCAGTGAAGGGTGGGGAGGAGATACGCAGTATTTT. As protein: CASSEGWGGDTQYF. The entire variable domain, with the rest obtained from reference TRBV2 and TRBJ2-3, is as follows: EPEVTQTPSHQVTQMGQEVILRCVPISNHLYFYWYRQILGQKVEFLVSFYNNEISEKSEIFDDQFSVERPDGSNFTLKIRSTKLEDSAMYFCASSEGWGGDTQYFGPGTRLTVL.

The chain joins TRBV19 to TRBJ1-5; 8 positions agree with TRBD1. The CDR3 has 17 residues. With 1 base clipped from V and 0 bases from J, the junction kept 5 bases outside the gene matches. The germline CDR1 and CDR2 sequences are LNHDA and SQIVND (reference sequence). CDR3 sequence: CASSIVGTGDSNQPQHF. As DNA, the CDR3 is TGTGCCAGTAGTATAGTAGGGACAGGTGATAGCAATCAGCCCCAGCATTTT.

This chain joins TRBV29-1 and TRBJ1-2; D perhaps matches TRBD1 (5 bases). Trimming took off 2 bases at V and 4 bases at J, with 23 bases between the two ends. This CDR3 has 17 amino acids. CDR1 and CDR2 from the germline V gene are SQVTM and ANQGSEA. CDR3 loop: CSVESSEGHIYPYGYTF. In DNA form, the CDR3 reads TGCAGCGTTGAAAGTTCGGAGGGGCACATTTATCCCTATGGCTACACCTTC.

With respect to this clone: Other nucleotide sequences from this sample produce the same CDR3. V is TRBV28 and J is TRBJ2-2; the match to TRBD1 covers 8 bases. V lost 6 bases and J lost 4; bases outside the gene matches: 4. The CDR3 runs to 14 residues. Germline V CDR1 and CDR2: MDHEN, SYDVKM. CDR3 sequence reads: CASRGTGGTGELFF. As DNA, the CDR3 is TGTGCCAGCAGAGGAACAGGGGGCACCGGGGAGCTGTTTTTT.

J is TRBJ2-5 and V is TRBV5-6, with D perhaps TRBD2 (5 bases). Trimming cost V 0 bases and J 1 base, with 13 bases left between them. The germline CDR1 and CDR2 sequences are SGHDT and YYEEEE. The CDR3 contains 16 residues. In nucleotides, the CDR3 is TGTGCCAGCAGCTTGGGAGCGGCCGCAACCCAAGAGACCCAGTACTTC. Its translation is CASSLGAAATQETQYF.

This sequence joins TRBV5-4 and TRBJ1-2; D possibly corresponds to TRBD1 (5 bases). The germline V gene encodes CDR1 SGHNT and CDR2 YYREEE (reference sequence). V was trimmed by 4 bases and J by 4 bases, leaving 14 bases between them. This CDR3 region has 14 residues. In DNA form, the CDR3 reads TGTGCCAGCAGCCCCGACTGGGGGGTCTATGGCTACACCTTC. Residues: CASSPDWGVYGYTF.

The V gene is TRBV10-2, the J gene TRBJ1-4; the D is unclear. Trimming took off 5 bases at V and 8 bases at J, with 12 bases between the two ends. Germline-derived CDR1 and CDR2 are WSHSY and SAAADI. The CDR3 runs to 13 residues. The CDR3 DNA is TGCGCCAGCAGTAGGAGGTTAGGAGAAAAACTGTTTTTT. It specifies CASSRRLGEKLFF.

To note about this clone: Other nucleotide sequences in the sample specify the same CDR3. This rearrangement joins TRBV7-9 to TRBJ2-3; no definite D call. The germline V gene has CDR1 SEHNR and CDR2 FQNEAQ (reference sequence). V shed 2 bases and J shed 1 base, with 4 bases lying between them. The CDR3 totals 13 residues. CDR3 loop: CASSLPGTDTQYF. In DNA form, the CDR3 reads TGTGCCAGCAGCTTACCAGGCACAGATACGCAGTATTTT.

This clone was observed a single time. This chain connects TRBV27 to TRBJ2-7; D gene unclear. The CDR3 has 15 amino acids. CDR1 is MNHEY, CDR2 SMNVEV, per germline (reference sequence). Trimming removed 9 bases from V and 3 bases from J, with 21 bases in between. The CDR3 coding sequence is TGTGCCAGTGCTTCCCCCGGTGATAGTATCTACGAGCAGTACTTC. It encodes CASASPGDSIYEQYF.

J is TRBJ2-7 and V is TRBV7-2; a weak D match, TRBD2 (6 bases). Trimming took 5 bases from V and 5 from J, leaving 19 bases between them. CDR3 size: 15 residues. CDR1 SGHTA and CDR2 FQGNSA come from the germline V gene. The CDR3 DNA is TGTGCCAGCAGCCCCCCGGGGGATGGATTCAACGAGCAGTACTTC. This encodes CASSPPGDGFNEQYF. The full variable domain, in which reference TRBV7-2 and TRBJ2-7 provide the parts outside the CDR3, is GAGVSQSPSNKVTEKGKDVELRCDPISGHTALYWYRQSLGQGLEFLIYFQGNSAPDKSGLPSDRFSAERTGGSVSTLTIQRTQQEDSAVYLCASSPPGDGFNEQYFGPGTRLTVT.